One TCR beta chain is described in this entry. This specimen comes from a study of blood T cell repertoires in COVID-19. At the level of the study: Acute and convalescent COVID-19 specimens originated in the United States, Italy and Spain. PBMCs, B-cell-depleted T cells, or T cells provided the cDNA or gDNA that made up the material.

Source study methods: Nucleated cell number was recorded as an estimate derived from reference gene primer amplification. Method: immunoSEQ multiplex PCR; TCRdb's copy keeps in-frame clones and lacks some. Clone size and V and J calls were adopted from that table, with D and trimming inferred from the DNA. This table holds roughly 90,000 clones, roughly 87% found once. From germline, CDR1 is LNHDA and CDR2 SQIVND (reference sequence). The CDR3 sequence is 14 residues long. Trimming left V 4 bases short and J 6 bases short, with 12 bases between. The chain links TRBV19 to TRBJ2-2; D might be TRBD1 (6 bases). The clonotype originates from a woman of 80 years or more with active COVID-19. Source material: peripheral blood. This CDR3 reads CASSSAGAAGELFF. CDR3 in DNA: TGTGCCAGTAGTAGCGCAGGGGCAGCCGGGGAGCTGTTTTTT.